The 12 T cell receptor beta chains below were found in one sample sequenced in a study of blood T cell repertoires in COVID-19. Sequencing was performed with immunoSEQ multiplex PCR; in TCRdb, only in-frame clones are kept and a portion is missing. The sample records 130,000 to 150,000 clones, 70% to 90% being singletons. The sample taken for sequencing was PBMCs or T cells enriched from blood (not recorded which). These receptors originate from a woman in her twenties or thirties with acute COVID-19.

This clone was seen a single time. CDR3 sequence (DNA): TGTGCCAGCAGTTCCCCCTCGGACAGTAACCAAGAGACCCAGTACTTC. Translating it yields CASSSPSDSNQETQYF. The V and J genes are TRBV27 and TRBJ2-5, with D possibly TRBD1 on 6 matching bases. The germline gives CDR1 MNHEY, CDR2 SMNVEV (reference sequence). The CDR3 extends over 16 amino acids. The V gene lost 4 bases and the J gene lost 0 bases, with 15 bases spanning the gap.

The chain joins TRBV6-5 to TRBJ1-1; D is unresolved. Germline-derived CDR1 and CDR2 are MNHEY and SVGAGI. V lost 0 bases and J 10 bases, leaving 18 bases between the germline ends. The CDR3 loop spans 15 amino acids. CDR3 in DNA: TGTGCCAGCAGTTACTCGTATACGGAGTATCAAACAGCTTTCTTT. It yields the protein CASSYSYTEYQTAFF.

The chain is built from TRBV7-2 and TRBJ2-4; D is ambiguous. V lost 1 base and J 1 base, leaving 17 bases between the germline ends. Germline V gene lookup returns CDR1 SGHTA and CDR2 FQGNSA. This CDR3 has 18 amino acids. The CDR3 DNA sequence: TGTGCCAGCAGCTTAGATAGTCCGGTGGTAATGGCCAAAAACATTCAGTACTTC. This sequence encodes CASSLDSPVVMAKNIQYF. The variable domain in full, completed from reference TRBV7-2 and TRBJ2-4, reads GAGVSQSPSNKVTEKGKDVELRCDPISGHTALYWYRQSLGQGLEFLIYFQGNSAPDKSGLPSDRFSAERTGGSVSTLTIQRTQQEDSAVYLCASSLDSPVVMAKNIQYFGAGTRLSVL.

This chain links TRBV28 with TRBJ2-7; 7 nucleotides align to TRBD1. CDR3 size: 15 residues. Germline CDR1 is MDHEN and CDR2 is SYDVKM. J lost 2 bases, V lost 2 bases, and 6 bases had no gene match. CDR3 nucleotides: TGTGCCAGCAGTTTAGGGCAGGGGGACCCCTACGAGCAGTACTTC. Translated: CASSLGQGDPYEQYF.

The V and J genes are TRBV30 and TRBJ2-2; D uncertain. CDR1 is GTSNPN and CDR2 is SVGIG in the germline V gene (reference sequence). This CDR3 has 14 amino acids. Trimming took off 3 bases at V and 6 bases at J, with 14 bases between the two ends. CDR3 bases: TGTGCCTGGAGATCCCTCGTGGCCCCCGGGGAGCTGTTTTTT. This translates into CAWRSLVAPGELFF.

There are a few counts of this clone. The rearrangement links TRBV7-3 to TRBJ2-2; D remains unclear. V was trimmed by 4 bases and J by 4 bases, leaving 10 bases between them. There are 14 residues in the CDR3. CDR1 SGHTA and CDR2 FQGTGA come from the germline V gene. The CDR3 region has the DNA TGTGCCAGCAGCTCACTCCTAGGCACCGGGGAGCTGTTTTTT. Protein sequence: CASSSLLGTGELFF.

The chain recombines TRBV5-6 with TRBJ2-3; D unresolved. CDR1 and CDR2 from the germline V gene are SGHDT and YYEEEE. This CDR3 is built from 18 residues. V was clipped by 1 base and J by 2 bases, with 20 bases between them. This CDR3 is CASSLSRGFGLLTDTQYF. CDR3 DNA: TGTGCCAGCAGCTTGTCCCGAGGATTCGGCCTACTCACAGATACGCAGTATTTT.

This rearrangement joins TRBV4-3 to TRBJ1-2; D is perhaps TRBD1 (6 bases). CDR3 length equals 14 residues. CDR1 is LGHNA, CDR2 YSLEER, per germline. With 4 bases removed from V and 6 bases from J, the gap between germline ends came to 15 bases. CDR3: CASSPTDRIDGYTF. CDR3 nucleotides: TGCGCCAGCAGCCCGACAGACAGGATCGATGGCTACACCTTC.

To note about this clone: In the same sample, other DNA sequences code for this CDR3. The V and J genes are TRBV10-3 and TRBJ1-1; no definite D call. The CDR3 covers 13 residues. In germline, CDR1 is ENHRY, CDR2 SYGVKD. V lost 6 bases and J lost 0, with 8 bases in between. CDR3 amino acids: CAIRTDMNTEAFF. The CDR3 DNA reads as TGTGCCATCAGGACTGATATGAACACTGAAGCTTTCTTT.

V and J are TRBV21-1 and TRBJ2-2; no DNA check was done on the table's D call, TRBD1. TRBV21-1 is tagged as a pseudogene. The CDR3 sequence is 18 residues long. The CDR3 region is CASSTHLDRGVNTGELFF. In DNA, the CDR3 is TGTGCCAGCAGCACCCACCTTGACAGGGGGGTGAACACCGGGGAGCTGTTTTTT.

This clone has a single count. This rearrangement joins TRBV20-1 to TRBJ2-4; perhaps TRBD1 as D (5 bases). The CDR3 runs 15 residues. V lost 3 bases, J lost 4 bases, and 16 bases lay in between. In germline, CDR1 is DFQATT, CDR2 SNEGSKA (reference sequence). The CDR3 nucleotides are TGCAGTGCTAGTAAATCAGAGGCAGGGAAAAACATTCAGTACTTC. Protein product: CSASKSEAGKNIQYF.

The V and J genes are TRBV5-4 and TRBJ1-4, with D perhaps TRBD1 (6 bases). Germline V gene data show CDR1 as SGHNT and CDR2 as YYREEE (reference sequence). V lost 5 bases, J lost 4 bases, and 9 bases lay in between. This CDR3 contains 13 residues. This CDR3 is CASRRQDNEKLFF. As DNA, the CDR3 is TGTGCCAGCAGACGACAGGATAATGAAAAACTGTTTTTT.